This entry is about one T cell receptor (beta chain). Its matching antigen is unknown. This CDR3 is 15 amino acids long. Trimming took 6 bases from V and 4 from J, leaving 16 bases between them. CDR1 is MNHEY, CDR2 SMNVEV, per germline (reference sequence). This sample was included in a study of cytomegalovirus exposure and HLA in healthy donors. General study results and limits: Within an earlier analysis, most TCR beta V segments proved productive either about 87% or about 30% of the time.

A multiplex PCR was run with 60 Vbeta primers and 13 Jbeta primers. Only in-frame clones appear in the TCRdb table, and some are missing; sequencing was by immunoSEQ multiplex PCR. Counted here are 60,000 to 95,000 clones, nearly 80% occurring once; the ten biggest clones make up about 8.2%. V and J are TRBV27 and TRBJ1-5; TRBD1 is a possible D gene (6 bases). This receptor was identified in a woman between 35 and 50 years old in good health and CMV-seropositive. Sequenced material: PBMCs. CDR3 in DNA: TGTGCCAGCAGCTCGCAGGGGAATTGGAATCAGCCCCAGCATTTT. It translates to CASSSQGNWNQPQHF.